Reported below is one TCR beta chain. Original analysis: Amplification of reference gene primers was used by the study to estimate nucleated cell counts. Data came from immunoSEQ multiplex PCR; TCRdb stores just in-frame clones and leaves some out. V and J calls and clone size come straight from that table; D and trimming were deduced from the DNA. This sample has tens of thousands of clones; more than 80% occur once, and the top ten carry 0.65% to 0.95%. The data are from a study of blood T cell repertoires in COVID-19. About the research overall: The United States, Italy and Spain provided the acute and convalescent COVID-19 samples.

Germline CDR1 KGHSH, CDR2 LQKENI. CDR3 length: 14 amino acids. Trimming at V came to 4 bases and at J to 5 bases, leaving 6 bases not matched to a gene. The chain couples TRBV18 to TRBJ1-2, with TRBD1 matching 8 bases. Material: peripheral blood. The TCR sequence derives from a woman of 80 years or more with acute or convalescent COVID-19. The chain's CDR3 is CASSRGQGFYGYTF. Written as DNA, the CDR3 is TGTGCCAGCTCACGTGGACAGGGTTTTTATGGCTACACCTTC.